The text below deals with one TCR beta chain. The antigen is undetermined. The CDR3 runs to 15 residues. J was trimmed by 7 bases and V by 5 bases; bases with no gene match: 7. Germline CDR1 is SGHVS and CDR2 is FNYEAQ. This record comes from a study of a mutant IDH1 vaccine in newly diagnosed glioma. Study-level background: Before enrollment, the patients had been treated with radiotherapy alone, temozolomide alone, or both together. Most of them had received both.

The data were produced by immunoSEQ multiplex PCR, yet TCRdb's version contains in-frame clones alone and is incomplete. Of around 56,000 clones listed, 82% are singletons. Time point: week 5, during vaccination. Topical imiquimod was applied with each vaccine dose, which held 300 ug of mutant IDH1 20-mer peptide. V usage is TRBV7-6 and J usage is TRBJ2-1, with 11 bases identical to TRBD1. The sequencing used PBMCs, collected from a glioma patient whose treatment included an IDH1 peptide vaccine. The receptor's source is a woman in her late teens or twenties with glioma. Some clones in this sample may be carry-over from other donors' samples. CDR3 protein: CASSTGQGGRNEQFF. The CDR3 bases are TGTGCCAGCAGCACGGGACAGGGGGGGAGAAATGAGCAGTTCTTC. The full variable domain, in which reference TRBV7-6 and TRBJ2-1 provide the parts outside the CDR3, is GAGVSQSPRYKVTKRGQDVALRCDPISGHVSLYWYRQALGQGPEFLTYFNYEAQQDKSGLPNDRFSAERPEGSISTLTIQRTEQRDSAMYRCASSTGQGGRNEQFFGPGTRLTVL.